This entry features one T cell receptor beta chain sequence. Authors' methods: Amplification of reference gene primers provided the estimated nucleated cell counts. Clones were sequenced by immunoSEQ multiplex PCR, and TCRdb holds only the in-frame ones, with some missing. V, J and clone size reflect that table, while D and trimming were determined from the DNA. Among about 210,000 clones listed, around four fifths were seen once. This entry belongs to a study of blood T cell repertoires in COVID-19. As for the study in general: From the United States, Italy and Spain came samples of acute and convalescent COVID-19.

V was shortened by 7 bases and J by 2 bases, with 11 bases between the two germline ends. The CDR3 loop spans 13 amino acids. Germline assignment: CDR1 GTSNPN and CDR2 SVGIG (reference sequence). This TCR was sampled from a woman in her forties or fifties with acute or convalescent COVID-19. The chain carries TRBV30 and TRBJ1-4, with D tentatively TRBD1 (6 bases). What was sequenced was peripheral blood. The CDR3 sequence: CAFRQATNEKLFF. The DNA for the CDR3 is TGTGCCTTCCGACAGGCGACTAATGAAAAACTGTTTTTT.